This section outlines one TCR beta chain sequence together with its context. It has no known antigen specificity. Compared with germline, one end of the junction differs, possibly owing to a read error. The source of the sample is a study of CD8+CD57+ T cells in acquired aplastic anemia (dated by TCRdb to the late 2010s). Describing the broader study: DNA extracted from sorted CD4+ and CD8+ cells had a mean of about 3.3 ug, with a range of roughly 0.19 to 27.4 ug. CD8+CD57+ expansion was defined as a frequency above the mean frequency observed in healthy subjects.

Beyond this particular receptor, the publication reports: Between patients and healthy controls, no significant difference in CD8+ Simpson's diversity was found (P=0.060). Roughly 30 CD8+ CDR3 sequences were shared between patients and controls but appeared highly expressed in patients and within their immunodominant clones.

Per the germline V gene (reference sequence), DFQATT is the CDR1 and SNEGSKA is the CDR2. Including the terminal cysteine and phenylalanine, the CDR3 comprises 16 residues. Only the CDR3 portion is preserved as DNA: 48 bases, with reading frame beginning at the first base. The patients picked for sequencing were ones in whom flow cytometry had shown an expansion of CD8+CD57+ cells. Every patient had severe acquired aplastic anemia, diagnosed using the International Study of Aplastic Anemia and Agranulocytosis and Camitta criteria. No therapy had been received by the patients at the time of blood sampling. TCR repertoires of sorted CD4+ and CD8+ blood T cells from severe aplastic anemia patients and healthy subjects were deep-sequenced in the study. In the USA, patient enrollment took place under clinicaltrials.gov protocols 00001620, 01623167, 00001397, 00071045, 00081523 and 00961064. Ficoll-Paque density gradient centrifugation was used to isolate peripheral blood mononuclear cells. Before DNA was extracted, CD4+ and CD8+ T cells were sorted using either FACS or magnetic beads.

Profiling of TCR beta VDJ combinations and CDR3 sequences used genomic DNA as the template. An Illumina HiSeq 2000 was used for TCR repertoire sequencing. On the study's bioinformatics: TRBV/TRBJ rearrangement plots, CDR3 size and DJ length profiles, and Simpson's diversity index were used to evaluate the repertoires. Whichever DNA sequence was most abundant in the deep sequencing data was defined as the immunodominant clone. CDR3 amino acid sequences were screened for sharing across subjects and were compared with published repertoires and the VDJdb database. TCRdb ran its own pipeline on the public reads, namely fastp trimming at Q25 and MiXCR clone calling, and kept in-frame beta chains. Each CDR3 protein gets just one entry, which takes the most common genes and DNA from the rows behind it. The V and J calls, along with clone size, are taken from TCRdb and not from the paper's own processing. This sample gives about 200,000 distinct CDR3 sequences in total; more than 55% of them show up just once. The biggest ten clones account for under 60% of the sample.

This clonotype originated in a human donor with aplastic anemia. The rearrangement joined TRBV20-1 to TRBJ2-4, with 9 bases in between that match TRBD2. The sequenced sample was sorted CD4+, CD8+, or CD8+CD57+ T cells (not recorded which) from PBMCs. The sequenced DNA is TGCGGTGCTAGAGTGAGGGCGGGGGGGCCCGAGAACATTCAGTACTTC. Its amino acids are CGARVRAGGPENIQYF.